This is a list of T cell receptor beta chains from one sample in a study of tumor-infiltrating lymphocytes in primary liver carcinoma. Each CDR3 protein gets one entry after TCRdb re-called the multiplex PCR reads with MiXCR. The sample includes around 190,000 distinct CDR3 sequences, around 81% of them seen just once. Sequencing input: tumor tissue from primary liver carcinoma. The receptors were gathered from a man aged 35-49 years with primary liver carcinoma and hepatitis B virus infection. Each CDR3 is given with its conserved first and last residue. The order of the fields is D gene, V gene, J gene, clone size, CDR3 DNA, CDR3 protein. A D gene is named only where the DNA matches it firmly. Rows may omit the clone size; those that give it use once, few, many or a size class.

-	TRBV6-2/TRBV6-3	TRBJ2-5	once	TGTGCCAGCAGAACAGGGTCGGAGACCCTGTACTTC	CASRTGSETLYF
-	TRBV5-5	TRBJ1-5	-	TGTGCCAGTAGCTTGGGGGACTATCAGCCCCAGCATTTT	CASSLGDYQPQHF
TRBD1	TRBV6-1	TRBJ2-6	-	TGTGCCAGCAGTGCACTCTGGGACAGGGTAGTAAGTGGGGCCAACATCCTGACTTTC	CASSALWDRVVSGANILTF
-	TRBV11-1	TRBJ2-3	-	TGTGCCAGCAACTCTGGGGGAAGCTCTGTTGGAGCCCGCAAAGATACTCAGTATTTT	CASNSGGSSVGARKDTQYF
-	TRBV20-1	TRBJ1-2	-	TGCAGTGCTACGGAAGACTATGGCTACACCTTC	CSATEDYGYTF
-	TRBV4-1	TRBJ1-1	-	TGCGCCAGCAACCAAGTAAACTCGGGCACTGAATCTTTCTTT	CASNQVNSGTESFF
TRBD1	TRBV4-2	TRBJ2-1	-	TGTGCCAGCAGCCACGCTGGGGGACAGGGAAACAATGGGCAGTTCTTC	CASSHAGGQGNNGQFF
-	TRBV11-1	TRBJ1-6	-	TGTGCCAGCAGCCGGACACTGGTTCCACCATTCCACTTT	CASSRTLVPPFHF
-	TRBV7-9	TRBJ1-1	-	TGTGCCAGCACCTTAGGCCAACTCCGTCCGGGTCCGAACACTGAAGCTATCTTT	CASTLGQLRPGPNTEAIF
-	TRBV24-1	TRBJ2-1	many	TGTGCCACCAGTGACTCCGTAAATTTGTTCTTC	CATSDSVNLFF
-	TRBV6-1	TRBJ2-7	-	TGTGGCGGCAGTGAATACAAGCAGAGCTCCTACGAGCAGTACTTC	CGGSEYKQSSYEQYF
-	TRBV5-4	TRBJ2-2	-	TGTGCCAGCAGGCCAGGGGCGAACCCCGGGGACCTGTTTTTT	CASRPGANPGDLFF
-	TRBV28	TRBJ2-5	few	TGTGCCAGCAGGAGGACAGTCCAAGAGACCCAGTACTTC	CASRRTVQETQYF
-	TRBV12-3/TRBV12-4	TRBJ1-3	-	TGTGCCAGCAGTATACGTGGCTCTGGAAACACCATATATTTT	CASSIRGSGNTIYF
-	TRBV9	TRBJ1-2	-	TGTGCCAGCAGCGTAGGGGGTATTAGGGGCGCATCCCGTGGAGGCTACACCTTC	CASSVGGIRGASRGGYTF
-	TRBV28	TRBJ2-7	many	TGTGCCAGCAGTCCAACAGAGATGAGCTCCTACGAGCAGTACTTC	CASSPTEMSSYEQYF
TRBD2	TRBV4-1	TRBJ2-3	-	TGCGCCAGCAGCCAAGATGCGGGAGGGTCGGGAGATACGCAGAATTTT	CASSQDAGGSGDTQNF
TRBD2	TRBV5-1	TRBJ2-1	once	TGCGCCAGCAGCGTTACCGGGTCTAGCGGTGGGAATGAGCAGTTCTTC	CASSVTGSSGGNEQFF
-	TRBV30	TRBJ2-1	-	TGTGACTGGAGTGTAAGGGACAACTCCTACAATGAGCAGTTCTTC	CDWSVRDNSYNEQFF
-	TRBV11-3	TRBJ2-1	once	TGTGCCAGCAGTCCCCTCTTTGCTGAGAGCAATGAGGAGTTCTTT	CASSPLFAESNEEFF
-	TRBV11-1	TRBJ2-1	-	TGTGCCAGCAGCTTGAGAAGGGGAGCTAATGAGCACTTCTTC	CASSLRRGANEHFF
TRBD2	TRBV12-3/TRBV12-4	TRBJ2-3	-	TGTGCCAGCAGTTTAGATTCCAGCGGGAACACAGATACGCTGTATTTT	CASSLDSSGNTDTLYF
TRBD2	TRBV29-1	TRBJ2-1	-	TGCAGCGTTATGACTAGCGGGAGCTACAATGAGCAGTTCTTC	CSVMTSGSYNEQFF
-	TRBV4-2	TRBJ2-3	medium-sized	TGTGCCAGCAGCCTTGAGGGGGGAGGAGGAGATACGCAGTATTTT	CASSLEGGGGDTQYF
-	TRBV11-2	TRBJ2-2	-	TGTGCCAGCAACACAGACTCGGACACCGGGGACTTGTTTTTT	CASNTDSDTGDLFF
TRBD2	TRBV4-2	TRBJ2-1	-	TGTGCCAGCAGCCAAGAGGCAGCGGGGGCCTCCTACAACGAGCAACTCTTC	CASSQEAAGASYNEQLF
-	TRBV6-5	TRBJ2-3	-	TGTGCCAGCGGTTCCGAGACGCCGGGACATGGGGGAGATACGCAGTATTTT	CASGSETPGHGGDTQYF
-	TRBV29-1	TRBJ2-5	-	TGCAGCGACAAGGTGGGCAAGACCCAGTACTTC	CSDKVGKTQYF
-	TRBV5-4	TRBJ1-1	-	TGTGCCAGCAGCTTGAAAGGGGGGACGATTGAAGCTTTCTTT	CASSLKGGTIEAFF
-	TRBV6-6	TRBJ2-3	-	TGTGCCAGCAGTCCCAGGGACACAGATACGCACTATTTT	CASSPRDTDTHYF
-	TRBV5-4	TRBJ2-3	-	TGTGCCAGCAGCCACACTAGCTGCGCAGATACGCAGTATTTC	CASSHTSCADTQYF
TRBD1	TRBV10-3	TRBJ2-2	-	TGTGCCACCAAACAGGGGGCAATTGAAAACACCCGGGAGCTGCTTTTT	CATKQGAIENTRELLF
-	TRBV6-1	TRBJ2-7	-	TGTGCCAGCAGTGAAAAGGTCGGGGGTATCTACGAGCAGTACTTC	CASSEKVGGIYEQYF
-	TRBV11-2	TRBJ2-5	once	TGTCCCAGCAGCCCTAGTTCAATCCAGGGTACTGGGAGGGAGACCCAGTACTTC	CPSSPSSIQGTGRETQYF
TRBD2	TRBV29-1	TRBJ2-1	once	TGCATCGTTGGACTAGCGGGAGGGTTGTACAATAAGCAGTTCTTC	CIVGLAGGLYNKQFF
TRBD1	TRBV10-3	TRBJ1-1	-	TGTGCCATCAGGGCGAGGTCACAGGGGTTGAACACTGAAGCCTTCTTT	CAIRARSQGLNTEAFF
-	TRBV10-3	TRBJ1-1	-	TGTGCAATCAGTGACCTGTCCACTGATGCTTTCTTT	CAISDLSTDAFF
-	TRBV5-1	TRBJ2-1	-	TGCGCCAGCAGCTTAAGAGGGGTCGATGAGCAGTTCTTC	CASSLRGVDEQFF
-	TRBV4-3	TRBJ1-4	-	TGCGCCAGCAGCCGCGGACATAGGGGAGAAAATCTGTTTTTT	CASSRGHRGENLFF
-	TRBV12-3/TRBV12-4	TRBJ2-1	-	TGTGCCAGCATCCCTTTTGGGAATGATCAGTTCTTC	CASIPFGNDQFF
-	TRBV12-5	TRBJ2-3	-	TGTGTTAGTGGTTCGGGTTTCATAGATACGCAGTATTTT	CVSGSGFIDTQYF
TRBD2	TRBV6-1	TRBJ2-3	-	TGTGCCAGTAGTGAAGGCGGGAGCTCAGATAAGCAGTATTTT	CASSEGGSSDKQYF
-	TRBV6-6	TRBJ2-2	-	TGTGCCATCCCCGTCGCCCGAGTGACCGGGGAGCTGTTTTTT	CAIPVARVTGELFF
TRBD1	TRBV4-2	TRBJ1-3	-	TGTGCCGGCAACCAAGGCCGGGACAGGGGGCTTACTCTCTCTGGAAGCACCATATATTTT	CAGNQGRDRGLTLSGSTIYF
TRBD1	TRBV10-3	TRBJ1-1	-	TGTATCATCAGCGGACAGGGTCTGAACACTGAAGCTTTCTTT	CIISGQGLNTEAFF
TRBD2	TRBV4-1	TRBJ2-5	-	TGCGCCAGTAGCTCTTCGGGAGGCCCCGCTAGCTGCCAAGAGACCCAGTACTTC	CASSSSGGPASCQETQYF
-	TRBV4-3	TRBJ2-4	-	TGCTCCAGCAGCCAAGAGGAGGGCAGTATTCAATACTTC	CSSSQEEGSIQYF
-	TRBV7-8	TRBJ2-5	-	TGTGCCAGCAGCTTGGGTAGCGGCCAAGATAGCCAGTACTTC	CASSLGSGQDSQYF